Listed here is a single TCR beta chain. Antigen specificity is unknown. Sorting of CD4+ naive, central memory, regulatory and stem cell-like memory cells was performed via CD45RO/CCR7/CD25/CD127/CD95/CD27. The entry originates in a study of beta chain features in type 1 diabetes. General study results and limits: Type 1 diabetes patients had fewer VDJ junction insertions and more deletions. Among patients with Type 1 diabetes, TCRB CDR3s were moderately but significantly shorter in every one of the four CD4+ subsets. TCRB repertoires of naive, central memory and Treg cells appeared more similar among patients than among healthy donors.

The CDR3 is 14 residues long. Per germline, CDR1 SQVTM and CDR2 ANQGSEA. With 5 bases clipped from V and 4 bases from J, the junction kept 6 bases outside the gene matches. Since all of the isolated RNA was reverse transcribed, expressed TCRB transcripts were what got sequenced. Deep immunoSEQ sequencing covered naive, central memory and regulatory T cell samples. Sequencing was performed with immunoSEQ multiplex PCR; in TCRdb, only in-frame clones are kept and a portion is missing. The sample lists about 700,000 clones, roughly 13% occurring once. The TCR was taken from a man younger than 30 with type 1 diabetes. The source material was naive CD4+ T cells from blood. This chain joins TRBV29-1 and TRBJ2-1, with 9 bases lining up with TRBD1. Here the CDR3 DNA reads TGCAGCGTTTTCGACAGGGGGGGTTACAATGAGCAGTTCTTC. Protein product: CSVFDRGGYNEQFF.